The rows below give T cell receptor beta chains drawn from one sample of a study of cytomegalovirus exposure and HLA in healthy donors. The method was immunoSEQ multiplex PCR; TCRdb's version includes in-frame clones alone and lacks a portion of them. Here the sample spans about 180,000 clones, about 79% being singletons. The material sequenced was PBMCs. The receptors come from a girl aged 2 to 9 in good health and CMV-seropositive. CDR3s include the opening cysteine and the closing phenylalanine or tryptophan. D genes are given only for firm matches. Expanded clones are given a class, and other clones once, few, many or no size at all.

j_gene,d_gene,abundance,v_gene,CDR3aa,CDR3nt
TRBJ1-3,NA,few,TRBV19,CASSEGSGNTIYF,TGTGCCAGTAGTGAGGGCTCTGGAAACACCATATATTTT
TRBJ1-2,NA,NA,TRBV21-1,CASSPRQGGGYGYTF,TGTGCCAGCAGCCCCCGACAGGGGGGGGGCTATGGCTACACCTTC
TRBJ2-3,TRBD1,few,TRBV6-5,CASRSTGMSTDTQYF,TGTGCCAGCAGGTCGACAGGGATGAGCACAGATACGCAGTATTTT
TRBJ1-1,NA,NA,TRBV6-1,CASRAGLDTEAFF,TGTGCCAGCAGGGCGGGGTTGGACACTGAAGCTTTCTTT
TRBJ2-5,TRBD1,NA,TRBV11-2,CASSLDRVGETQYF,TGTGCCAGCAGCCTGGACAGGGTTGGAGAGACCCAGTACTTC
TRBJ2-1,NA,NA,TRBV5-5,CASSLRDSYNEQFF,TGTGCCAGCAGCTTGCGCGACTCCTACAATGAGCAGTTCTTC
TRBJ1-1,TRBD1,once,TRBV27,CASSLQGGTEAFF,TGTGCCAGCAGCCTACAGGGGGGAACTGAAGCTTTCTTT
TRBJ2-1,NA,NA,TRBV12-5,CASGLGGEAPFF,TGTGCTAGTGGTTTGGGAGGGGAGGCGCCGTTCTTC
TRBJ2-1,NA,NA,TRBV29-1,CSVVGRNNEQFF,TGCAGCGTTGTAGGCAGGAACAATGAGCAGTTCTTC
TRBJ2-7,TRBD2,NA,TRBV5-4,CASSGTPGLAVYEQYF,TGTGCCAGCAGCGGGACGCCGGGACTAGCGGTATACGAGCAGTACTTC
TRBJ1-5,NA,NA,TRBV28,CASSLWNPGQPNQPQHF,TGTGCCAGCAGTTTATGGAATCCCGGACAGCCGAATCAGCCCCAGCATTTT
TRBJ1-5,TRBD1,NA,TRBV6-1,CASSSSGGHQPQHF,TGTGCCAGCAGTTCATCAGGGGGCCATCAGCCCCAGCATTTT
TRBJ1-1,TRBD1,once,TRBV30,CASKQGALMNTEAFF,TGTGCCTCTAAACAGGGGGCTTTAATGAACACTGAAGCTTTCTTT
TRBJ2-7,TRBD1,NA,TRBV28,CASSPWVRDRNYEQYF,TGTGCCAGCAGTCCATGGGTTCGGGACAGGAACTACGAGCAGTACTTC
TRBJ1-6,NA,once,TRBV19,CASSPRVGSPLHF,TGTGCCAGTAGTCCCAGGGTCGGTTCACCCCTCCACTTT
TRBJ2-4,NA,once,TRBV6-5,CASSRTLWAKNIQYF,TGTGCCAGCAGCCGGACTCTTTGGGCCAAAAACATTCAGTACTTC
TRBJ2-3,NA,NA,TRBV11-3,CASSLTLATDTQYF,TGTGCCAGCAGCTTAACGCTAGCAACGGATACGCAGTATTTT
TRBJ1-2,TRBD1,NA,TRBV5-1,CASSFGDRDLWGYTF,TGCGCCAGCAGCTTTGGGGACAGGGACCTCTGGGGCTACACCTTC
TRBJ2-7,NA,NA,TRBV7-2,CASSRRASYEQYF,TGTGCCAGCAGTCGCAGGGCCTCCTACGAGCAGTACTTC
TRBJ2-7,NA,NA,TRBV5-1,CASSSQGSYEQYF,TGCGCCAGCAGCTCCCAGGGCTCCTACGAGCAGTACTTC
TRBJ2-5,NA,NA,TRBV11-3,CASSRREQAQETQYF,TGTGCCAGCAGCCGCCGGGAGCAGGCACAAGAGACCCAGTACTTC
TRBJ2-7,NA,NA,TRBV5-1,CASGEQGQWDEQYF,TGCGCCAGCGGAGAACAGGGCCAGTGGGACGAGCAGTACTTC
TRBJ2-1,NA,NA,TRBV15,CATSRHRVFRTDSSYNEQFF,TGTGCCACCAGCAGACACCGCGTATTTAGGACAGACAGCTCCTACAATGAGCAGTTCTTC
TRBJ2-1,TRBD2,once,TRBV7-8,CASSLGGGRALEQFF,TGTGCCAGCAGCTTAGGAGGCGGGAGGGCCCTTGAGCAGTTCTTC
TRBJ1-1,NA,few,TRBV4-1,CASARQPLNTEAFF,TGCGCCAGCGCCAGACAGCCTTTGAACACTGAAGCTTTCTTT
TRBJ2-5,NA,NA,TRBV5-1,CASSLGRTSSETQYF,TGCGCCAGCAGCTTGGGTAGGACTTCCTCCGAGACCCAGTACTTC
TRBJ2-7,NA,NA,TRBV13,CASSLGAEQYF,TGTGCCAGCAGCTTAGGAGCCGAGCAGTACTTC
TRBJ2-6,TRBD1,NA,TRBV5-1,CASSSDRGGSGANVLTF,TGCGCCAGCAGCTCCGACAGGGGGGGATCTGGGGCCAACGTCCTGACTTTC
TRBJ2-7,NA,NA,TRBV11-3,CASSYARAYEQYF,TGTGCCAGCAGCTACGCCAGGGCCTACGAGCAGTACTTC
TRBJ1-6,NA,few,TRBV5-1,CASSLDLQGSSPLHF,TGCGCCAGCAGCTTGGATTTGCAGGGGAGTTCACCCCTCCACTTT
TRBJ1-2,NA,NA,TRBV6-5,CASSPTANYGYTF,TGTGCCAGCAGTCCGACAGCTAACTATGGCTACACCTTC
TRBJ1-4,NA,NA,TRBV18,CASSPAGRLAEKLFF,TGTGCCAGCTCACCGGCAGGGCGTTTAGCTGAAAAACTGTTTTTT
TRBJ1-2,NA,few,TRBV4-1,CASAPGWGSYGYTF,TGCGCCAGCGCTCCAGGGTGGGGCAGCTATGGCTACACCTTC
TRBJ2-1,NA,once,TRBV7-9,CASSLGGSHDEQFF,TGTGCCAGCAGCTTGGGGGGTTCCCACGATGAGCAGTTCTTC
TRBJ1-1,NA,NA,TRBV5-1,CASSLVQGNTEAFF,TGCGCCAGCAGCTTGGTACAGGGAAATACTGAAGCTTTCTTT
TRBJ1-4,NA,NA,TRBV28,CASSSGYGEKLFF,TGTGCCAGCAGTTCAGGGTATGGCGAAAAACTGTTTTTT
TRBJ2-3,NA,NA,TRBV11-2,CASSPSTLFTDTQYF,TGTGCCAGCAGCCCATCTACGCTTTTCACAGATACGCAGTATTTT
TRBJ2-3,NA,NA,TRBV9,CASSTSDTDTQYF,TGTGCCAGCAGCACATCAGACACAGATACGCAGTATTTT
TRBJ2-5,NA,NA,TRBV4-2,CASSQEARLVHETQYF,TGTGCCAGCAGCCAAGAAGCTCGGCTAGTTCATGAGACCCAGTACTTC
TRBJ2-7,TRBD1,NA,TRBV27,CASSSRDRGSYEQYF,TGTGCCAGCAGTTCCCGGGACAGGGGGTCCTACGAGCAGTACTTC
TRBJ1-2,TRBD1,NA,TRBV2,CASSTGTGEGYTF,TGTGCCAGCAGTACCGGGACAGGTGAGGGCTACACCTTC
TRBJ2-7,NA,few,TRBV4-1,CASSQLGSRTYEQYF,TGCGCCAGCAGCCAACTGGGGAGCCGAACCTACGAGCAGTACTTC
TRBJ2-5,TRBD2,NA,TRBV5-1,CASSAQGGETQYF,TGCGCCAGCAGCGCTCAGGGAGGGGAGACCCAGTACTTC
TRBJ2-3,NA,NA,TRBV4-1,CASSQESLARTDTQYF,TGCGCCAGCAGCCAAGAATCCCTAGCCCGCACAGATACGCAGTATTTT
TRBJ2-7,TRBD2,NA,TRBV19,CASSGLAGGPYEQYF,TGTGCCAGTAGCGGACTAGCGGGAGGGCCCTACGAGCAGTACTTC
TRBJ2-3,NA,once,TRBV5-1,CASSLDGDTQYF,TGCGCCAGCAGCTTGGATGGCGATACGCAGTATTTT
TRBJ1-6,TRBD1,NA,TRBV19,CASSRGQGLNSPLHF,TGTGCCAGTAGTAGAGGACAGGGTCTAAATTCACCCCTCCACTTT
TRBJ2-7,TRBD2,NA,TRBV2,CASSLRGGAPYEQYF,TGTGCCAGCAGCCTGCGGGGGGGCGCCCCCTACGAGCAGTACTTC
TRBJ2-1,NA,NA,TRBV11-3,CASSSTGSMFF,TGTGCCAGCAGCTCCACGGGGAGTATGTTCTTC
TRBJ2-1,NA,NA,TRBV7-3,CASSSDPGGGRNEQFF,TGTGCCAGCAGCTCCGACCCAGGGGGAGGTAGAAATGAGCAGTTCTTC
TRBJ2-5,NA,NA,TRBV28,CASSFPGSGETQYF,TGTGCCAGCAGTTTTCCTGGCAGCGGAGAGACCCAGTACTTC
TRBJ2-2,NA,NA,TRBV9,CASSVGGLTGELFF,TGTGCCAGCAGCGTAGGTGGGCTGACCGGGGAGCTGTTTTTT
TRBJ2-5,TRBD2,NA,TRBV28,CASSSNLAGAIETQYF,TGTGCCAGCAGCTCTAATTTAGCGGGAGCGATTGAGACCCAGTACTTC
TRBJ2-3,NA,NA,TRBV5-1,CASSLAGNRVRTDTQYF,TGCGCCAGCAGCTTGGCCGGTAACAGGGTAAGGACAGATACGCAGTATTTT